This TCR beta chain was profiled in a study of shared clonotypes between healthy human individuals. Note on this clone: As yet, its antigen is unknown.

General study findings and limits: It was only blood that was sampled, and tissue repertoires likely differ. Generation of non-shared clonotypes was less probable than generation of clonotypes shared by all four donors.

Across several immunoSEQ plates, the genomic DNA of each subset was split evenly. TCRdb's copy holds only in-frame clones and misses some; the assay was immunoSEQ multiplex PCR. Found here are about 960,000 clones, over 75% of them singletons; the top ten hold 1.5%. Sequenced: memory CD4+ T cells sorted from blood. Subset in this sample: CD45RA-negative fraction. The sequence was obtained from a man between 18 and 35 years old in good health.

The CDR3 sequence: CASSPRGGAYNEQFF. CDR3 coding DNA: TGTGCCAGCAGCCCCCGGGGGGGCGCCTACAATGAGCAGTTCTTC. The rearrangement joins TRBV5-6 to TRBJ2-1, with 8 nucleotides matching TRBD2. CDR1 and CDR2 (germline): SGHDT, YYEEEE. V was clipped by 4 bases and J by 2 bases; unmatched bases: 5. The CDR3 is 15 residues long.